This T cell receptor (beta chain) was profiled in a study of blood T cells in healthy people across ages. The sample holds many counts of this clonotype. Through a sample-barcoded 5' primer and a J-beta primer mix, a second PCR was run for roughly 6 to 11 cycles. TCRdb called the 5' RACE reads again in MiXCR, with one record for every CDR3 protein. This repertoire shows under 850,000 distinct CDR3 sequences, about 34% found once; its top ten account for approximately 12%. The CDR3 sequence is 15 residues long. Germline CDR1 is SGHRS and CDR2 is YFSETQ. Trimming removed 4 bases from V and 14 bases from J, with 22 bases in between. Donors each provided roughly 11 milliliters of peripheral blood.

This TCR came from a man aged 18 to 30 in good health. The chain has TRBV5-1 and TRBJ1-6; D uncertain. The sequenced sample was blood. The CDR3 spells CASSERSGAGRALHF. The CDR3 DNA reads TGCGCCAGCAGCGAGCGATCGGGCGCAGGTCGGGCCCTCCACTTT.